This is a list of T cell receptor beta chains from one sample in a study of identical twins. TCRdb reprocessed the 5' RACE reads via MiXCR and lists one record per CDR3 protein. Among hundreds of thousands of distinct CDR3 sequences listed, 20% to 25% were seen once. The same data also went into a second study, on T cells expressing NK-cell markers.

What was sequenced was CD4+ T cells sorted from blood. These receptors originate from a woman between 18 and 29 years old in good health. CDR3s include the opening cysteine and the closing phenylalanine or tryptophan. A D gene is named only where the DNA matches it firmly. Clone size is given for some rows only: seen once, a few or many times, or a class if the clone is expanded.

many	TRBJ2-2	TRBV12-3/TRBV12-4	TRBD1	CASSFVQGYTGELFF	TGTGCCAGCAGTTTCGTACAGGGGTACACCGGGGAGCTGTTTTTT
-	TRBJ1-2	TRBV6-5	-	CASSPSGLGYTF	TGTGCCAGCAGTCCGTCAGGGCTTGGCTACACCTTC
few	TRBJ2-7	TRBV7-6	TRBD2	CASSPWTSGRTNYEQYF	TGTGCCAGCAGCCCCTGGACTAGCGGGAGAACTAACTACGAGCAGTACTTC
-	TRBJ2-2	TRBV10-3	-	CAISESAGGELFF	TGTGCCATCAGTGAGTCGGCGGGCGGGGAGCTGTTTTTT
few	TRBJ1-5	TRBV12-3/TRBV12-4	-	CASSLAPVGAPQHF	TGTGCCAGCAGTTTAGCGCCAGTGGGGGCGCCCCAGCATTTT
-	TRBJ2-7	TRBV6-2/TRBV6-3	TRBD1	CASTDRASYEQYF	TGTGCCAGCACGGACAGGGCATCCTACGAGCAGTACTTC
few	TRBJ1-4	TRBV29-1	-	CSVWDGEKLFF	TGCAGCGTTTGGGACGGTGAAAAACTGTTTTTT
-	TRBJ2-5	TRBV20-1	TRBD2	CSARDGLVGETQYF	TGCAGTGCTAGAGACGGACTAGTCGGGGAGACCCAGTACTTC
-	TRBJ2-5	TRBV7-9	-	CASSPAAVETQYF	TGTGCCAGCAGCCCCGCGGCAGTGGAGACCCAGTACTTC
-	TRBJ2-2	TRBV5-1	-	CASSLVSGSTVELFF	TGCGCCAGCAGCTTGGTTAGCGGCAGCACCGTGGAGCTGTTTTTT
-	TRBJ2-3	TRBV19	TRBD1	CASSIGTGSGGTDTQYF	TGTGCCAGTAGTATCGGGACAGGGAGCGGTGGTACAGATACGCAGTATTTT
-	TRBJ2-7	TRBV11-2	-	CASSPGDVVGHEQYF	TGTGCCAGCAGCCCCGGGGACGTGGTTGGGCACGAGCAGTACTTC
few	TRBJ1-4	TRBV29-1	TRBD1	CSVAWTGGEKLFF	TGCAGCGTTGCCTGGACAGGGGGAGAAAAACTGTTTTTT
few	TRBJ1-6	TRBV7-9	TRBD1	CASSVLTGTSALHF	TGTGCCAGCAGTGTCTTGACAGGGACAAGTGCTCTCCACTTT
few	TRBJ2-7	TRBV27	TRBD1	CASSPGQGRYYEQYF	TGTGCCAGCAGCCCGGGACAGGGGAGGTACTACGAGCAGTACTTC
few	TRBJ1-1	TRBV5-1	TRBD1	CASSWGQKNTEAFF	TGCGCCAGCAGCTGGGGACAGAAGAACACTGAAGCTTTCTTT
few	TRBJ2-1	TRBV12-5	-	CASGYDGYRAQFF	TGTGCTAGTGGTTACGACGGATACCGTGCGCAGTTCTTC
-	TRBJ2-3	TRBV10-3	TRBD2	CAISAVPSGGNTDTQYF	TGTGCCATCAGTGCGGTCCCCTCGGGGGGGAACACAGATACGCAGTATTTT